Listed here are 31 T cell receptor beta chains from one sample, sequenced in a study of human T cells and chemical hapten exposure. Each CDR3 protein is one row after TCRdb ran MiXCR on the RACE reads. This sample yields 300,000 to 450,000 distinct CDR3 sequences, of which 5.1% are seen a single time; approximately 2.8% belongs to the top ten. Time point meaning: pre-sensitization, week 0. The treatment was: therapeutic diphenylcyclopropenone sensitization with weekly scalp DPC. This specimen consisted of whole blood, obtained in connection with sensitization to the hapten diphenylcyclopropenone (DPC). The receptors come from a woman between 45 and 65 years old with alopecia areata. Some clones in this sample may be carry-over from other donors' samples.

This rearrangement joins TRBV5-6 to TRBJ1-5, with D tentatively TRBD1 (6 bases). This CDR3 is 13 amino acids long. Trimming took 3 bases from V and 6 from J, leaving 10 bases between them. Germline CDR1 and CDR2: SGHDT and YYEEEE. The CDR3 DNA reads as TGTGCCAGCAGCTGGAGGGGGACTCAGCCCCAGCATTTT. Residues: CASSWRGTQPQHF.

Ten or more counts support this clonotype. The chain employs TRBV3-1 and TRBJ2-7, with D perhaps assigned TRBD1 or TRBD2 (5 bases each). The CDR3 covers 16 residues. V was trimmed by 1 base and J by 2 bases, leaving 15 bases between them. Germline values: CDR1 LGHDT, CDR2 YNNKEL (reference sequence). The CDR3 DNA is TGTGCCAGCAGCCAAGTGGGACGAACCCCCACCTACGAGCAGTACTTC. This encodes CASSQVGRTPTYEQYF.

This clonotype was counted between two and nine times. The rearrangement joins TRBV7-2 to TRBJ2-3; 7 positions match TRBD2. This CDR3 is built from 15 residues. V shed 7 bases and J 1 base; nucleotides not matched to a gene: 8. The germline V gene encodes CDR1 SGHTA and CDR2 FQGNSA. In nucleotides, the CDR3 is TGTGCCAGCATGAGGCGGGAGAAGGGCACAGATACGCAGTATTTT. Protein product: CASMRREKGTDTQYF.

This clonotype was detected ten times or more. CDR3 in DNA: TGCAGCGTTGAATCCGGACAGGGCTACATTCAGTACTTC. Translation gives CSVESGQGYIQYF. This chain links TRBV29-1 with TRBJ2-4; TRBD1 aligns across 8 bases. Germline trimming cut 2 bases from V and 8 bases from J; bases unmatched to any gene: 5. The CDR3 covers 13 residues. Per germline, CDR1 SQVTM and CDR2 ANQGSEA.

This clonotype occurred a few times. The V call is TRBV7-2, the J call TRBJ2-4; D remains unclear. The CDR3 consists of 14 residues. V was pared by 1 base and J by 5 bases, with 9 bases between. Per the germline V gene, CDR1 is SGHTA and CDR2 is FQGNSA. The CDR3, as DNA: TGTGCCAGCAGCTTAGAGGGTGGACAAAACATTCAGTACTTC. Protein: CASSLEGGQNIQYF.

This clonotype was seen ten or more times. CDR3 region: CSAQRGGAYEQYF. In DNA form, the CDR3 reads TGCAGTGCCCAGCGCGGGGGGGCCTACGAGCAGTACTTC. The genes are TRBV20-1 and TRBJ2-7, with 9 bases fitting TRBD2. Per the germline V gene, CDR1 is DFQATT and CDR2 is SNEGSKA (reference sequence). Trimming cost V 6 bases and J 2 bases; bases outside gene matches: 5. The length of the CDR3 is 13 residues.

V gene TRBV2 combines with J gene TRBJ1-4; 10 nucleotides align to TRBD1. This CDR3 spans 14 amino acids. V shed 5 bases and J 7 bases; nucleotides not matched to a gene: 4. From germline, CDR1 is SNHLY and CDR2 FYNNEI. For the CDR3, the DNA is TGTGCCAGCAGTACGGGACAGGGGACTGAAAAACTGTTTTTT. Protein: CASSTGQGTEKLFF.

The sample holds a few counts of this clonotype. This CDR3 is CASSQDRFRPQHF. CDR3 coding DNA: TGTGCCAGCAGCCAAGATAGGTTTCGACCCCAGCATTTT. The rearrangement joins TRBV4-2 to TRBJ1-5; no reliable D call. Per germline, CDR1 LGHNA and CDR2 YNFKEQ. The CDR3 has 13 amino acids. Trimming left V 0 bases short and J 10 bases short, with 10 bases between.

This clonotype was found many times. The CDR3 protein is CASSSPSGPAVTEAFF. The DNA for the CDR3 is TGTGCCAGCAGTTCCCCGTCCGGGCCAGCCGTCACTGAAGCTTTCTTT. V and J are TRBV12-3 or TRBV12-4 and TRBJ1-1; D gene ambiguous. V gave up 4 bases and J gave up 4 bases, with 19 bases separating them. The length of the CDR3 is 16 residues.

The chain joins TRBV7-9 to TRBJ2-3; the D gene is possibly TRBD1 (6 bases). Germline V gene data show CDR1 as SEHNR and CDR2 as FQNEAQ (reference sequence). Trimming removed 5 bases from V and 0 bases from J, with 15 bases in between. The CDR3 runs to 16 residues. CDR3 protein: CASSPTGTTSTDTQYF. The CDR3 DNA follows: TGTGCCAGCAGCCCTACCGGGACAACTAGCACAGATACGCAGTATTTT. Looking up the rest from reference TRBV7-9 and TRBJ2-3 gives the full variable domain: DTGVSQNPRHKITKRGQNVTFRCDPISEHNRLYWYRQTLGQGPEFLTYFQNEAQLEKSRLLSDRFSAERPKGSFSTLEIQRTEQGDSAMYLCASSPTGTTSTDTQYFGPGTRLTVL.

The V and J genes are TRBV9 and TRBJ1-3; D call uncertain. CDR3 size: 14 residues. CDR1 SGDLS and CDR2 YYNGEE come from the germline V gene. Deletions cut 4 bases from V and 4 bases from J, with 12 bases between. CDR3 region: CASSPRPDGNTIYF. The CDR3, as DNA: TGTGCCAGCAGCCCCAGACCCGACGGAAACACCATATATTTT.

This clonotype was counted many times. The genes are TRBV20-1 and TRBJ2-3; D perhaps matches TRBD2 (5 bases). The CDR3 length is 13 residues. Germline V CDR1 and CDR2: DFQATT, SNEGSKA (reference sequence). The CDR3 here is CSLPIDSADTQYF. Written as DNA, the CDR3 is TGCAGCCTTCCAATCGATAGCGCAGATACGCAGTATTTT.

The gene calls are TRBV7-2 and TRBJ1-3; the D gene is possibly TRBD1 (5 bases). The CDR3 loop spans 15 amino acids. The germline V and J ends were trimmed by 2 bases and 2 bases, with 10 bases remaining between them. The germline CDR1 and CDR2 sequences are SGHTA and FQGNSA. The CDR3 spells CASSLYQGAGNTIYF. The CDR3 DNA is TGTGCCAGCAGCTTATACCAGGGAGCTGGAAACACCATATATTTT.

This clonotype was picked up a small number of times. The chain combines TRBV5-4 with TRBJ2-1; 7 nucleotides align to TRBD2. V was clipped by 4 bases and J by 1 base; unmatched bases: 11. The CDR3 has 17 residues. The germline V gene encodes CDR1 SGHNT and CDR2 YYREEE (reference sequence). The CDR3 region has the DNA TGTGCCAGCAGCCCCGTGGCGGGGGTAGGGTCCTACAATGAGCAGTTCTTC. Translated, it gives CASSPVAGVGSYNEQFF.

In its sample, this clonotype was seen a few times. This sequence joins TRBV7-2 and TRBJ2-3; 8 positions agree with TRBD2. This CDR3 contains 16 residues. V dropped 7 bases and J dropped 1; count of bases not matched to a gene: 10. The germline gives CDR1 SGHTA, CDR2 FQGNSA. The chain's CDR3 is CASTRPGTSGTDTQYF. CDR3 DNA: TGTGCCAGCACCAGACCCGGGACTAGTGGCACAGATACGCAGTATTTT.

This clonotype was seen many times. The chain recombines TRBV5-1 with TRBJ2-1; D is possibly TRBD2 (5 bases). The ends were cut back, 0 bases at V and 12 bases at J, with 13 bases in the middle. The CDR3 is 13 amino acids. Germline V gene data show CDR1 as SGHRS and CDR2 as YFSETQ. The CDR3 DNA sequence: TGCGCCAGCAGCTTGGAGCCCCAAAGCGGGCAGTTCTTC. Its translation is CASSLEPQSGQFF.

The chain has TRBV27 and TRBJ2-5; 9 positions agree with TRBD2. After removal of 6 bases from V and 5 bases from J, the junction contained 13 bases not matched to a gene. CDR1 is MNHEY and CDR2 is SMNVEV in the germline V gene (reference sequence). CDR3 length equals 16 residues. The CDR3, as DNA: TGTGCCAGCAGCAGCACTAGCGGGTTGAGGTGGGAGACCCAGTACTTC. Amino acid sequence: CASSSTSGLRWETQYF.

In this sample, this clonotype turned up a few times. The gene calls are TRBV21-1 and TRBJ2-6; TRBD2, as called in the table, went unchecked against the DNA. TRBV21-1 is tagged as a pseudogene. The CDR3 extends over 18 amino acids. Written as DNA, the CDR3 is TGTGCCAGCAGCCTCAGGGAGGTAGCGGGATCTGGGGCCAACGTCCTGACTTTC. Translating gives CASSLREVAGSGANVLTF.

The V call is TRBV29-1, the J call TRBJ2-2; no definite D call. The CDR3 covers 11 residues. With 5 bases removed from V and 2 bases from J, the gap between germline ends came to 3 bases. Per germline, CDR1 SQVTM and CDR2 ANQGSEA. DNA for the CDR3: TGCAGCGTTTATAACACCGGGGAGCTGTTTTTT. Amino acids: CSVYNTGELFF.

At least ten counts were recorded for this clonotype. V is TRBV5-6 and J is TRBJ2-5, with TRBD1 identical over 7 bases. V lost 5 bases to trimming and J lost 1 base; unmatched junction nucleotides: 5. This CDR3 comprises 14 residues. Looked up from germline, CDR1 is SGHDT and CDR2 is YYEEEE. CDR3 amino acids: CASSPGTAQETQYF. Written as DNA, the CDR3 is TGTGCCAGCAGTCCCGGGACAGCCCAAGAGACCCAGTACTTC. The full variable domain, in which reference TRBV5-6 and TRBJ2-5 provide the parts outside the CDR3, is DAGVTQSPTHLIKTRGQQVTLRCSPKSGHDTVSWYQQALGQGPQFIFQYYEEEERQRGNFPDRFSGHQFPNYSSELNVNALLLGDSALYLCASSPGTAQETQYFGPGTRLLVL.

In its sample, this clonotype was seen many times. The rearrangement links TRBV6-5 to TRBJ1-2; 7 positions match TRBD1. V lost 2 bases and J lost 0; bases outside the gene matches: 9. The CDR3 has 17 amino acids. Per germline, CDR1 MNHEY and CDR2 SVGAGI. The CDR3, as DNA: TGTGCCAGCAGTTACCCGACCGGGACAGAGACTAACTATGGCTACACCTTC. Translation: CASSYPTGTETNYGYTF.

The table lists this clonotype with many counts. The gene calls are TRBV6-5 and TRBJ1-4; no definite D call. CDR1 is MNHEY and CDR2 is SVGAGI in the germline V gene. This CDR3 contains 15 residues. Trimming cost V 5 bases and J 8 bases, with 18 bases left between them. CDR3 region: CASSPRRPFREKLFF. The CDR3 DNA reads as TGTGCCAGCAGTCCCCGACGGCCGTTTCGAGAAAAACTGTTTTTT.

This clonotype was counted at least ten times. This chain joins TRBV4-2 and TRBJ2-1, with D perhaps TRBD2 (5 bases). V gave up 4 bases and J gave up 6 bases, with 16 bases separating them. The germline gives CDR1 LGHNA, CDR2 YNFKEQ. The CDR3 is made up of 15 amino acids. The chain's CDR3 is CASSRESDWANEQFF. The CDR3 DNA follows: TGTGCCAGCAGCCGCGAGTCGGACTGGGCCAATGAGCAGTTCTTC.

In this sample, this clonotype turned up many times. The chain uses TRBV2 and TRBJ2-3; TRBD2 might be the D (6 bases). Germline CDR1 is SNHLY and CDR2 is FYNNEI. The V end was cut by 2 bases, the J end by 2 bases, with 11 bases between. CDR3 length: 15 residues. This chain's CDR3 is CASSESLAITDTQYF. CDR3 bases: TGTGCCAGCAGTGAATCTCTAGCGATCACAGATACGCAGTATTTT.

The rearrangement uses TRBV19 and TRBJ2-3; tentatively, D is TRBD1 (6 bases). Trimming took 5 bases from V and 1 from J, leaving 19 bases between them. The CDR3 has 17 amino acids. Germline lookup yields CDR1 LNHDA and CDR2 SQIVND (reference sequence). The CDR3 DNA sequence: TGTGCCAGTAGTGTAACAACAGGGCCACGAGGCACAGATACGCAGTATTTT. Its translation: CASSVTTGPRGTDTQYF.

CDR3 loop: CASSLTLGEKLFF. CDR3 sequence (DNA): TGCGCCAGCAGCCTAACACTCGGTGAAAAACTGTTTTTT. The rearrangement links TRBV4-3 to TRBJ1-4, with D unresolved. The germline CDR1 and CDR2 sequences are LGHNA and YSLEER. The CDR3 spans 13 residues. V lost 4 bases to trimming and J lost 7 bases, with 10 bases between them.

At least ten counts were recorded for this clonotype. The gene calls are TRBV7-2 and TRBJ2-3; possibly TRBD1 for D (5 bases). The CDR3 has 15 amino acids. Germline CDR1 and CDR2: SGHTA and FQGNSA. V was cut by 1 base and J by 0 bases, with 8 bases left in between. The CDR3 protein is CASSLEGASTDTQYF. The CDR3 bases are TGTGCCAGCAGCTTAGAAGGGGCCAGCACAGATACGCAGTATTTT.

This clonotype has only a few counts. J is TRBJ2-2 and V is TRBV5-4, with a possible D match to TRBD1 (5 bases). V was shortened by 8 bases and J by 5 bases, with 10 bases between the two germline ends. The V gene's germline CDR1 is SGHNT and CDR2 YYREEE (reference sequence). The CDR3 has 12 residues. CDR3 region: CASLTETGELFF. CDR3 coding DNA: TGTGCCAGTTTGACAGAGACCGGGGAGCTGTTTTTT.

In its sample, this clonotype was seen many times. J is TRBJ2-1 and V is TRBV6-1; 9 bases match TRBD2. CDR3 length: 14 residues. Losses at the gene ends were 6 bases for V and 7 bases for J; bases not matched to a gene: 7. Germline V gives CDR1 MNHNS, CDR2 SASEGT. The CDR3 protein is CASRGAGGGNEQFF. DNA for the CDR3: TGTGCCAGCAGGGGAGCGGGAGGAGGGAATGAGCAGTTCTTC.

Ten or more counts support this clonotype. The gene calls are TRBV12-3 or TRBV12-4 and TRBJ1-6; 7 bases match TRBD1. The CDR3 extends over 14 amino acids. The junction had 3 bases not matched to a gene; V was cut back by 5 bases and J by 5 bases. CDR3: CASSPGQDNSPLHF. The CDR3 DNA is TGTGCCAGCAGTCCTGGACAGGATAATTCACCCCTCCACTTT.

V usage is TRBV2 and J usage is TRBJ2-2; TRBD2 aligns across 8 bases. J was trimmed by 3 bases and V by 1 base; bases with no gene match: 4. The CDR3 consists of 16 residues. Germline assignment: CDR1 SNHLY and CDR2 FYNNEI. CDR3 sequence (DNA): TGTGCCAGCAGTGAAGTCAGAGCGGGGGACACCGGGGAGCTGTTTTTT. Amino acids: CASSEVRAGDTGELFF.